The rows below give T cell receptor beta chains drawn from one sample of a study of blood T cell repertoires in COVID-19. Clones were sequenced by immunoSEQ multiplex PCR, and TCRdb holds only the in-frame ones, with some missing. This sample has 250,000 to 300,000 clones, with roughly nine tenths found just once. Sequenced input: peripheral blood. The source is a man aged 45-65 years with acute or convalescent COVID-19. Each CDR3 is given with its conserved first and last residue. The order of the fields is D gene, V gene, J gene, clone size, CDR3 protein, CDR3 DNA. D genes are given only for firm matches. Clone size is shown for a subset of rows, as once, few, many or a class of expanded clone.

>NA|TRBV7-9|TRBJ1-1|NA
CASSFRESNTEAFF
TGTGCCAGCAGCTTTCGAGAGTCAAACACTGAAGCTTTCTTT
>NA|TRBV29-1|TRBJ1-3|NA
CSAPIENTIYF
TGCAGCGCCCCTATCGAAAACACCATATATTTT
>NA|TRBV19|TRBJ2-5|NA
CASRPGTGKETQYF
TGTGCCAGTAGGCCCGGTACAGGGAAAGAGACCCAGTACTTC
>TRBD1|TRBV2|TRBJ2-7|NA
CASRRGTGQEEQYF
TGTGCCAGCAGAAGGGGGACAGGGCAAGAGGAGCAGTACTTC
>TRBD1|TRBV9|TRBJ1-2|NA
CASSVAQGGYGYTF
TGTGCCAGCAGCGTAGCACAGGGGGGCTATGGCTACACCTTC
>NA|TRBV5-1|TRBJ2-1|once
CASGRQGPYNEQFF
TGCGCCAGCGGTAGGCAGGGGCCCTACAATGAGCAGTTCTTC
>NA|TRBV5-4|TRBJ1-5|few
CASSLEQNQPQHF
TGTGCCAGCAGCTTGGAACAAAACCAGCCCCAGCATTTT
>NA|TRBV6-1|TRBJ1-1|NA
CASSEGWRPTEAFF
TGTGCCAGCAGTGAAGGGTGGCGGCCAACTGAAGCTTTCTTT
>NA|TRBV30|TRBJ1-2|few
CAWSRESVNYGYTF
TGTGCCTGGAGTAGGGAGAGCGTCAACTATGGCTACACCTTC
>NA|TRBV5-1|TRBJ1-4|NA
CASSTDTPGGKLFF
TGCGCCAGCAGCACAGACACCCCGGGCGGGAAACTGTTTTTT
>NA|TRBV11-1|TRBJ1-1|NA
CASSPLQGNTEAFF
TGTGCCAGCAGCCCCCTACAGGGGAACACTGAAGCTTTCTTT
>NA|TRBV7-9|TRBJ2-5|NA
CASSFLTGAAGQETQYF
TGTGCCAGCAGCTTCCTCACAGGGGCGGCGGGGCAAGAGACCCAGTACTTC
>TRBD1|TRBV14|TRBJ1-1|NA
CASSPYGRGVTEAFF
TGTGCCAGCAGCCCCTACGGCAGGGGGGTTACTGAAGCTTTCTTT
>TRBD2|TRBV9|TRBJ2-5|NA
CASSVDGSGEETQYF
TGTGCCAGCAGCGTAGATGGTAGCGGGGAGGAGACCCAGTACTTC
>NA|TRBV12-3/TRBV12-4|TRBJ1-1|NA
CASSTGGLTEAFF
TGTGCCAGCAGTACCGGGGGTCTAACTGAAGCTTTCTTT
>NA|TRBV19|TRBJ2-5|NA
CASSIGGKETQYF
TGTGCCAGTAGTATCGGAGGGAAGGAGACCCAGTACTTC
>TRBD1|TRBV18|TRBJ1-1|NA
CASSLGTEEAFF
TGTGCCAGCTCTCTCGGGACAGAGGAAGCTTTCTTT
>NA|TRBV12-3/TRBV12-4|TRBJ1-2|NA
CASSTGYGYTF
TGTGCCAGCAGCACAGGGTACGGCTACACCTTC
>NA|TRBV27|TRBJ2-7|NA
CASSSRRRSYEQYF
TGTGCCAGCTCCTCTAGGAGGAGATCCTACGAGCAGTACTTC
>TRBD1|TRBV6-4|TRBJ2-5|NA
CASSEAGGRETQYF
TGTGCCAGCAGTGAGGCAGGGGGCCGGGAGACCCAGTACTTC
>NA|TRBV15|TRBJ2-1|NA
CATSDQLVYNEQFF
TGTGCCACCAGCGATCAACTAGTCTACAATGAGCAGTTCTTC
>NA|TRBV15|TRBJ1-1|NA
CATSRKAGPRWTEAFF
TGTGCCACCAGCAGAAAGGCAGGGCCTAGATGGACTGAAGCTTTCTTT
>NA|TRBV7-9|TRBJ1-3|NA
CASSLAEYSGNTIYF
TGTGCCAGCAGCTTAGCGGAGTACTCTGGAAACACCATATATTTT
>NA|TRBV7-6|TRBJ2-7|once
CASSLLEYEQYF
TGTGCCAGCAGCTTACTTGAGTACGAGCAGTACTTC
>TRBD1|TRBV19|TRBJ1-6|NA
CASSASRDRGNSPLHF
TGTGCCAGTAGTGCTTCGAGGGACAGGGGAAATTCACCCCTCCACTTT
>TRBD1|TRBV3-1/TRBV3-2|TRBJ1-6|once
CASSSRDRGPYYNSPLHF
TGTGCCAGCAGCTCCAGGGACAGGGGACCTTACTATAATTCACCCCTCCACTTT
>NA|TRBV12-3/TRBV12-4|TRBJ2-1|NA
CASSPTRREQFF
TGTGCCAGCAGTCCCACCCGCAGGGAGCAGTTCTTC
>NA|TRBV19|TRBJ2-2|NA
CACKWRASTGELFF
TGTGCCTGTAAGTGGAGAGCATCGACCGGGGAGCTGTTTTTT
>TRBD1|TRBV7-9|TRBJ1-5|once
CASGDRDDQPQHF
TGTGCCAGCGGCGACAGGGATGATCAGCCCCAGCATTTT
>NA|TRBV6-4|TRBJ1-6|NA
CASSVRVANSPLHF
TGTGCCAGCAGTGTCAGGGTGGCGAATTCACCCCTCCACTTT
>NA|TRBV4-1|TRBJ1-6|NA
CASSQVNSPLHF
TGCGCCAGCAGCCAAGTAAATTCACCCCTCCACTTT
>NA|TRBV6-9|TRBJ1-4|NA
CASSSRQVNEKLFF
TGTGCCAGCAGTTCGAGACAAGTGAATGAAAAACTGTTTTTT
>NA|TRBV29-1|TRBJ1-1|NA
CSVDGGNTEAFF
TGCAGCGTTGACGGGGGGAACACTGAAGCTTTCTTT
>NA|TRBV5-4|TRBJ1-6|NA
CASSLARQNNSPLHF
TGTGCCAGCAGCTTGGCGCGGCAAAATAATTCACCCCTCCACTTT
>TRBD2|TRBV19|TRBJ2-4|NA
CASSISSGGVVKNIQYF
TGTGCCAGTAGTATCTCTAGCGGGGGAGTGGTCAAAAACATTCAGTACTTC
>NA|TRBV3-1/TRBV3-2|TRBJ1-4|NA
CASSQDLGVVGEKLFF
TGTGCCAGCAGCCAAGATCTCGGGGTGGTTGGAGAAAAACTGTTTTTT
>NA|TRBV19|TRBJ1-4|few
CASSMRRGRGEKLFF
TGTGCCAGTAGTATGAGGCGGGGGCGCGGGGAAAAACTGTTTTTT
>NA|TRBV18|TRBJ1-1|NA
CASSPNSGGEAFF
TGTGCCAGCTCCCCAAATTCAGGAGGCGAAGCTTTCTTT
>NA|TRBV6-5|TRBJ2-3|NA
CASSFNRDTQYF
TGTGCCAGCAGCTTCAACAGGGATACGCAGTATTTT
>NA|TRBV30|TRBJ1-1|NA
CAWSVFAGIREAFF
TGTGCCTGGAGTGTATTTGCGGGTATTCGGGAAGCTTTCTTT
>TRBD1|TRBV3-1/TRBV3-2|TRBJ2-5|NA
CASTYRGEETQYF
TGTGCCAGCACCTACAGGGGGGAAGAGACCCAGTACTTC
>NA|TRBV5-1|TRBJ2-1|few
CASSTPLGALDEQFF
TGCGCCAGCAGCACGCCCTTGGGAGCCCTCGATGAGCAGTTCTTC
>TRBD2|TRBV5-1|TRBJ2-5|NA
CASSLPESGGKTQYF
TGCGCCAGCAGCTTGCCCGAATCGGGGGGGAAGACCCAGTACTTC
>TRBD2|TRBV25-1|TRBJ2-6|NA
CASSDYSGAYSGANVLTF
TGTGCCAGCAGCGACTATAGCGGGGCTTACTCTGGGGCCAACGTCCTGACTTTC
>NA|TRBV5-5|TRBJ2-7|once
CASSHWLGDTDYEQYF
TGTGCCAGCAGTCATTGGTTGGGAGACACCGATTACGAGCAGTACTTC
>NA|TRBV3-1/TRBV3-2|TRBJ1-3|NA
CASSQAGFFVNTIYF
TGTGCCAGCAGCCAAGCGGGGTTCTTCGTAAACACCATATATTTT
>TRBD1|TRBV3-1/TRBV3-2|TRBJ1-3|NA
CASSDRGSGNTIYF
TGTGCCAGCAGCGACAGGGGCTCTGGAAACACCATATATTTT
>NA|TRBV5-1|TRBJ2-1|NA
CASSSSQGGRVNEQFF
TGCGCCAGCAGCAGCTCACAGGGTGGCAGGGTCAATGAGCAGTTCTTC
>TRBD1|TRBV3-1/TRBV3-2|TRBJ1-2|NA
CASSPSWTGLMGYTF
TGTGCCAGCAGCCCGTCGTGGACAGGGTTGATGGGCTACACCTTC
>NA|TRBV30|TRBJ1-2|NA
CAWSQRGTRAF
TGTGCCTGGAGTCAGCGGGGTACTAGGGCCTTC
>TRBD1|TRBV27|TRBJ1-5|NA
CASSSVGTVPSNQPQHF
TGTGCCAGCAGTTCAGTGGGGACAGTCCCCAGCAATCAGCCCCAGCATTTT
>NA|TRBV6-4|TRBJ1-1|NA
CASSGRGEAFF
TGTGCCAGCAGCGGACGGGGTGAAGCTTTCTTT
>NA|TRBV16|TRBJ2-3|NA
CASSQNRGSTDTQYF
TGTGCCAGCAGCCAAAATCGGGGGAGCACAGATACGCAGTATTTT
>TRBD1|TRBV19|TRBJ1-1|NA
CASSRTGAMNTEAFF
TGTGCCAGTAGTAGGACAGGGGCAATGAACACTGAAGCTTTCTTT
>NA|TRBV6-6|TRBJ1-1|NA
CASSYPGSMNTEAFF
TGTGCCAGCAGTTACCCGGGATCTATGAACACTGAAGCTTTCTTT
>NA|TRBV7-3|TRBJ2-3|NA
CASSPSSPDTQYF
TGTGCCAGCAGCCCCTCTAGCCCAGATACGCAGTATTTT